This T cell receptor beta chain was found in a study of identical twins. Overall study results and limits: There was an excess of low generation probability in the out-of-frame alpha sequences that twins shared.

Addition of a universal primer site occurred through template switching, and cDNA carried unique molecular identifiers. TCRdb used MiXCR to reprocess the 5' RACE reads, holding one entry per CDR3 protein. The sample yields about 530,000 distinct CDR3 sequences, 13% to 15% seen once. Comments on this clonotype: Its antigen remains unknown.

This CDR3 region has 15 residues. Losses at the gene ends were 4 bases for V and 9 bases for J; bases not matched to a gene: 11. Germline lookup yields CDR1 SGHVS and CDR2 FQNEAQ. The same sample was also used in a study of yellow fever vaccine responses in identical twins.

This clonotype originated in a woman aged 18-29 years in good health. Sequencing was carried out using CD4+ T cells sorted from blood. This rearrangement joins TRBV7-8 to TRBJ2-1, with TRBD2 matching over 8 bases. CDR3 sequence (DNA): TGTGCCAGCAGCTCCGTGGGCGGGGGGTCTGTTGAGCAGTTCTTC. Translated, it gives CASSSVGGGSVEQFF.